This entry describes one T cell receptor beta chain. The data originate from a study of cytomegalovirus exposure and HLA in healthy donors. In the PCR, 60 Vbeta and 13 Jbeta primers were used. Sequencing used immunoSEQ multiplex PCR; TCRdb keeps in-frame clones, though not all of them. The sample records around 270,000 clones, 75% to 90% being singletons. The J segment lost 0 bases and the V segment lost 0 bases, leaving 3 bases of the junction unmatched. The CDR3 sequence is 16 residues long. Germline V gives CDR1 SGHRS, CDR2 YFSETQ. This chain joins TRBV5-1 and TRBJ1-3, with 7 bases fitting TRBD1. This TCR came from a girl aged 2 to 9 in good health and CMV-seronegative. Sequenced: PBMCs. The CDR3 region is CASSLVYRGSGNTIYF. CDR3 bases: TGCGCCAGCAGCTTGGTTTACAGGGGCTCTGGAAACACCATATATTTT.